What follows are 5 T cell receptor beta chains derived from one specimen sequenced in a study of shared clonotypes between healthy human individuals. Profiling relied on immunoSEQ multiplex PCR, and the TCRdb table lists in-frame clones only, not all of them. Here the sample spans hundreds of thousands of clones, roughly 95% being singletons. Terminally differentiated effector memory CD45RA+ cells were left out of the naive CD8 fraction, which was CD45RO-negative and positively selected for CCR7. The sequenced sample consisted of naive CD8+ T cells sorted from blood. These TCRs come from a woman aged 25 to 45 in good health.

CDR3 sequence: CASGSSSGNTIYF. CDR3 in DNA: TGTGCCAGCGGAAGTAGCTCTGGAAACACCATATATTTT. V is TRBV28 and J is TRBJ1-3; D is ambiguous. Trimming took off 8 bases at V and 0 bases at J, with 8 bases between the two ends. The germline gives CDR1 MDHEN, CDR2 SYDVKM. The CDR3 length is 13 residues.

This chain links TRBV19 with TRBJ2-1; perhaps TRBD2 as D (5 bases). The germline V and J ends were trimmed by 1 base and 5 bases, with 6 bases remaining between them. The CDR3 contains 13 residues. Per germline, CDR1 LNHDA and CDR2 SQIVND (reference sequence). CDR3 in amino acids: CASSIVGDNEQFF. DNA for the CDR3: TGTGCCAGTAGTATAGTCGGGGACAATGAGCAGTTCTTC. The full variable domain, its missing parts supplied by reference TRBV19 and TRBJ2-1, is DGGITQSPKYLFRKEGQNVTLSCEQNLNHDAMYWYRQDPGQGLRLIYYSQIVNDFQKGDIAEGYSVSREKKESFPLTVTSAQKNPTAFYLCASSIVGDNEQFFGPGTRLTVL.

This chain uses TRBV9 with TRBJ1-3; D unresolved. Germline CDR1 and CDR2: SGDLS and YYNGEE. The V end lost 0 bases, the J end lost 2 bases, and 6 bases lay between the germline ends. This CDR3 has 14 amino acids. Here the CDR3 reads CASSVATAGNTIYF. As DNA, the CDR3 is TGTGCCAGCAGCGTAGCTACCGCTGGAAACACCATATATTTT.

The V gene is TRBV4-1, the J gene TRBJ2-1; D is ambiguous. Per germline, CDR1 MGHRA and CDR2 YSYEKL. V gave up 0 bases and J gave up 10 bases, with 19 bases separating them. This CDR3 region has 16 residues. CDR3 sequence reads: CASSQDHETHDPEQFF. In nucleotides, the CDR3 is TGCGCCAGCAGCCAAGATCATGAGACTCACGACCCGGAGCAGTTCTTC.

The chain is built from TRBV5-6 and TRBJ2-1; 7 bases align to TRBD1. CDR3 length equals 15 residues. The ends lost 4 bases at V and 8 bases at J; junction bases unmatched: 12. Germline V gene data show CDR1 as SGHDT and CDR2 as YYEEEE. This CDR3 is CASSPLGGFLDEQFF. CDR3 DNA sequence: TGTGCCAGCAGCCCGTTAGGGGGCTTCTTGGATGAGCAGTTCTTC.